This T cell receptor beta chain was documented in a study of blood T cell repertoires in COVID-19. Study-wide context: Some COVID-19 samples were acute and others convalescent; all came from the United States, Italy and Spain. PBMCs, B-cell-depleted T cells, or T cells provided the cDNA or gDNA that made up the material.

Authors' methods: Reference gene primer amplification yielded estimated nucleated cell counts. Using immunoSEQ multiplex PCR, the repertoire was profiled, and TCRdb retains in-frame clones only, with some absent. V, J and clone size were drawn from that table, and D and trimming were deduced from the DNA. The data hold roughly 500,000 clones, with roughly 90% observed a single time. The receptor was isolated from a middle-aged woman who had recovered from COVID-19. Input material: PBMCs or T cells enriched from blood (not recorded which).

The CDR3 protein is CASSEAGTTDTQYF. The CDR3 DNA reads TGTGCCAGCAGTGAGGCGGGAACCACAGATACGCAGTATTTT. The V call is TRBV6-2 or TRBV6-3, the J call TRBJ2-3; maybe TRBD2 (6 bases). Trimming left V 5 bases short and J 2 bases short, with 11 bases between. The CDR3 runs 14 residues. CDR1 is MNHEY and CDR2 is SVGEGT in the germline V gene.